This section outlines one T cell receptor beta chain sequence together with its context. These data are taken from a study of technical replicates of blood from a handful of donors. With 0 bases clipped from V and 2 bases from J, the junction kept 1 base outside the gene matches. Germline CDR1 is LGHNA and CDR2 is YNFKEQ. The CDR3 totals 16 residues. This table comes from immunoSEQ multiplex PCR, and its TCRdb copy is limited to in-frame clones, with some not included. There are some 56,000 clones in the sample; 85% to 95% occur only once, and less than 4.5% lies in the top ten. Sequences were obtained from PBMCs. The receptor comes from a human donor in good health. Some clones in this sample may be carry-over from other donors' samples. The chain uses TRBV4-2 and TRBJ2-2; 9 positions match TRBD2. The CDR3 loop is CASSQEAGGNTGELFF. In DNA form, the CDR3 reads TGTGCCAGCAGCCAAGAAGCGGGGGGAAACACCGGGGAGCTGTTTTTT.